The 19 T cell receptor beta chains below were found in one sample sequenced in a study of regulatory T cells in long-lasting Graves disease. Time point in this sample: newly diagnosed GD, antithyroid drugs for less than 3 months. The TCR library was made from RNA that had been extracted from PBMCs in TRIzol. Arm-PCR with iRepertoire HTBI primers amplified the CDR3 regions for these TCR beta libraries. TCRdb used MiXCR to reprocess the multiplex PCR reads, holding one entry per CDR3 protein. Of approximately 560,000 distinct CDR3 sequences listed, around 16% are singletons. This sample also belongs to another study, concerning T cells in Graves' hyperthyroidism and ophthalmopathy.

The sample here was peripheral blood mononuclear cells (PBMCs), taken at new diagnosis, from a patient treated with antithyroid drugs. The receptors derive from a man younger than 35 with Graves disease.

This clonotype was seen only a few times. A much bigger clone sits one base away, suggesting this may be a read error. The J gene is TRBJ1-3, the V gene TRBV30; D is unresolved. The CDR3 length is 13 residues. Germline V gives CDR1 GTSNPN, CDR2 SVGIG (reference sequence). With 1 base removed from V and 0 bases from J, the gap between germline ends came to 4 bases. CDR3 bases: TGTGCCTGGAGTGCAGGCTCTGGAAACACCATATATTTT. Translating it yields CAWSAGSGNTIYF.

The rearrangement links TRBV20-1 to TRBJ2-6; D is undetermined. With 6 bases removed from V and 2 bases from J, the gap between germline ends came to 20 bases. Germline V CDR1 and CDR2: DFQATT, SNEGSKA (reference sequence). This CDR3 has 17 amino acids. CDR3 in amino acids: CSARANIALPGANVLTF. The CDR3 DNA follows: TGCAGTGCCCGAGCCAACATTGCTCTTCCTGGGGCCAACGTCCTGACTTTC.

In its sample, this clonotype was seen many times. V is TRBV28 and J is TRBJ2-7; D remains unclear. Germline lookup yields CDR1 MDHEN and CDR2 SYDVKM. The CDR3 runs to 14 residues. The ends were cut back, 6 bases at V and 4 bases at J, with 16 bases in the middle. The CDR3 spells CASSPSSNSYEQYF. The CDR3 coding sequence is TGTGCCAGCAGCCCCTCTTCCAACTCTTACGAGCAGTACTTC.

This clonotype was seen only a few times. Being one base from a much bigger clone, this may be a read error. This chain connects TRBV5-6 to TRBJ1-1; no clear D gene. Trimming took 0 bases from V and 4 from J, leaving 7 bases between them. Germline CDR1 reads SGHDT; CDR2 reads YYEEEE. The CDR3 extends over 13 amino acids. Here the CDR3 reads CASSLEWSTEAFF. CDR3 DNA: TGTGCCAGCAGCTTGGAATGGAGCACTGAAGCTTTCTTT.

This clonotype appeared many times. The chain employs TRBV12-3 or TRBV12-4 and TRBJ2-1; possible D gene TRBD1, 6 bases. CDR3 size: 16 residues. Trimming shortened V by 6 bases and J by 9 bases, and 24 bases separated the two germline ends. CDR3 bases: TGTGCCAGCAGCCTCCAGGGGCAGGTCAATACCTCTGAGCAGTTCTTC. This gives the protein CASSLQGQVNTSEQFF.

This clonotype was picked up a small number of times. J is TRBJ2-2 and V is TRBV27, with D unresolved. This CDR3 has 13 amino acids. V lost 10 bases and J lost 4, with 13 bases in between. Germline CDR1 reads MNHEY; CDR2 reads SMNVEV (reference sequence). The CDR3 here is CATSHVITGELFF. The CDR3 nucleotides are TGTGCCACCAGCCATGTAATCACCGGGGAGCTGTTTTTT.

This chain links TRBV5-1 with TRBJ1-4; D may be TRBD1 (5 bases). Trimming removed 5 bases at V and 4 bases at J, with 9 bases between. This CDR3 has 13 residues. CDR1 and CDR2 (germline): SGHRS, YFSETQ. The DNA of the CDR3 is TGCGCCAGCAGGGAGGGGAGTAATGAAAAACTGTTTTTT. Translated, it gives CASREGSNEKLFF.

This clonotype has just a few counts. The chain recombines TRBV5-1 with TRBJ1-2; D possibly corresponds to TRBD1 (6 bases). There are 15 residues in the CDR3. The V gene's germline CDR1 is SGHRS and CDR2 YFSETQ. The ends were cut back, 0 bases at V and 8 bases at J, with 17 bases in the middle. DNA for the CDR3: TGCGCCAGCAGCTTGGATTGGCAGGGGCCGGGAGGCTACACCTTC. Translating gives CASSLDWQGPGGYTF.

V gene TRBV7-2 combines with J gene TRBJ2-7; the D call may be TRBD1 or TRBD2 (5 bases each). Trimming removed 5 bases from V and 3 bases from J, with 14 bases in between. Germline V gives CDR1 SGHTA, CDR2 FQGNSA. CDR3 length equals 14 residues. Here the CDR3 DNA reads TGTGCCAGCAGCGACCCGGGGCCGAACTACGAGCAGTACTTC. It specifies CASSDPGPNYEQYF.

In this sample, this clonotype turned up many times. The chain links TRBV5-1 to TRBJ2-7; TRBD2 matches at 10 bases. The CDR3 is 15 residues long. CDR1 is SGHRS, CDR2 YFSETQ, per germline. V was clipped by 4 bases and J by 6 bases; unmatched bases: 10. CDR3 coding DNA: TGCGCCAGCAGCGTATACGCTAGCGGGAGTACCGAGCAGTACTTC. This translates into CASSVYASGSTEQYF. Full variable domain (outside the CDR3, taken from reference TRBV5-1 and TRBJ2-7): KAGVTQTPRYLIKTRGQQVTLSCSPISGHRSVSWYQQTPGQGLQFLFEYFSETQRNKGNFPGRFSGRQFSNSRSEMNVSTLELGDSALYLCASSVYASGSTEQYFGPGTRLTVT.

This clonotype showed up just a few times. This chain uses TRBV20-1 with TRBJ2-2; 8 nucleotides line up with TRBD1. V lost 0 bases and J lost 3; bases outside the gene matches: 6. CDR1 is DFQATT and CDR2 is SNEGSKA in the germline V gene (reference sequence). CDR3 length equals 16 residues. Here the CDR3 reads CSARDPGQGDTGELFF. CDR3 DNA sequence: TGCAGTGCTAGAGATCCAGGACAGGGTGACACCGGGGAGCTGTTTTTT.

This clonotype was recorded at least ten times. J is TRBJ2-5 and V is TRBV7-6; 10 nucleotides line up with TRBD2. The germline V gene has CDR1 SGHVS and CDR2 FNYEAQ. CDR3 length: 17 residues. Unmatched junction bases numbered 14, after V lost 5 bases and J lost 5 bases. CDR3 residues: CASSPHFGTSAWETQYF. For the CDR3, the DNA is TGTGCCAGCAGCCCCCACTTCGGGACTAGCGCGTGGGAGACCCAGTACTTC.

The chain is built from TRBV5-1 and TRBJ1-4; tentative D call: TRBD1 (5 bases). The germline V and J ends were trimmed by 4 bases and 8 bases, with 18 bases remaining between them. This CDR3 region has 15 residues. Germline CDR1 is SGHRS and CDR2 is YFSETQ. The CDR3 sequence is CASSPRVGTEEKLFF. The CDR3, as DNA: TGCGCCAGCAGCCCCCGCGTGGGGACTGAGGAAAAACTGTTTTTT.

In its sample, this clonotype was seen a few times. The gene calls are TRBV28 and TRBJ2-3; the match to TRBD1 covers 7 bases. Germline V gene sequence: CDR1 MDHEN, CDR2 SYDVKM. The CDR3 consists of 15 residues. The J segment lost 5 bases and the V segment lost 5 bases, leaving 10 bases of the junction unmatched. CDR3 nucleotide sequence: TGTGCCAGCAGTCCCCTGGGACAGAATTTAGATACGCAGTATTTT. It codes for CASSPLGQNLDTQYF.

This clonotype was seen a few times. As DNA, the CDR3 is TGTGCCATCAGGGCGGAGAATTCACCCCTCCACTTT. Amino acids: CAIRAENSPLHF. The J gene is TRBJ1-6, the V gene TRBV10-3; D is unclear. V was trimmed by 6 bases and J by 7 bases, leaving 7 bases between them. Germline V gives CDR1 ENHRY, CDR2 SYGVKD. This CDR3 spans 12 amino acids.

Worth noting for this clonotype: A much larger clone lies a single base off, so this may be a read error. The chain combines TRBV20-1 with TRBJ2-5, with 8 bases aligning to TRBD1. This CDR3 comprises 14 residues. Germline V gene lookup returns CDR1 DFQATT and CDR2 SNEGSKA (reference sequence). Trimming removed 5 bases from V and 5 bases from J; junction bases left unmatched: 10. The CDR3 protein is CSAHYQGATETQYF. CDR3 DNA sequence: TGCAGTGCTCACTACCAGGGGGCCACGGAGACCCAGTACTTC.

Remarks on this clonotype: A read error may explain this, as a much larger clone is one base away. In DNA form, the CDR3 reads TGTGCCAGCAGTCCTTGGGGCTGGCAAGAGACCCAGTACTTC. Translating gives CASSPWGWQETQYF. V usage is TRBV28 and J usage is TRBJ2-5; TRBD1 might be the D (5 bases). The CDR3 runs to 14 residues. The V gene's germline CDR1 is MDHEN and CDR2 SYDVKM. V lost 5 bases and J lost 2, with 12 bases in between.

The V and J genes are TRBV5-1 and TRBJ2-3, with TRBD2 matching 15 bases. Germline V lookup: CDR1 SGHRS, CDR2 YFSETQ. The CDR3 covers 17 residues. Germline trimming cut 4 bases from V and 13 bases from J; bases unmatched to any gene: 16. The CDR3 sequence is CASSESGLAGGQNTEYF. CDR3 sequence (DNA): TGCGCCAGCAGCGAGTCGGGACTAGCGGGAGGCCAAAACACGGAGTATTTT.

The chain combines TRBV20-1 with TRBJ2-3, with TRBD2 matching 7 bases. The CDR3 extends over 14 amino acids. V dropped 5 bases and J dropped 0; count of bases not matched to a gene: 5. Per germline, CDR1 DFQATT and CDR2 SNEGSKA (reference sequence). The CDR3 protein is CSAQSGTSTDTQYF. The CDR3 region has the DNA TGCAGTGCTCAAAGCGGGACTAGCACAGATACGCAGTATTTT.